A selection of T cell receptor beta chains follows, all from one sample in a study of cytomegalovirus exposure and HLA in healthy donors. Using immunoSEQ multiplex PCR, the repertoire was profiled, and TCRdb retains in-frame clones only, with some absent. Of 150,000 to 200,000 clones listed, 65% to 90% were seen once; the top ten hold under 6.5%. Material for sequencing was PBMCs. The receptors come from a man between 45 and 60 years old in good health and CMV-seropositive. The CDR3 runs from the conserved cysteine through the conserved F or W. The D gene is left open where the match is weak.

>TRBV29-1|TRBJ2-1|NA
CSAKPRGAYNEQFF
TGCAGCGCGAAGCCGCGGGGAGCCTACAATGAGCAGTTCTTC
>TRBV2|TRBJ2-3|TRBD2
CASSPGTSGADTQYF
TGTGCCAGCAGTCCGGGGACTAGCGGGGCAGATACGCAGTATTTT
>TRBV7-3|TRBJ1-1|NA
CASSFGGGTEAFF
TGTGCCAGCAGCTTCGGGGGAGGGACTGAAGCTTTCTTT
>TRBV9|TRBJ2-1|TRBD2
CASSGPGLAGSSYNEQFF
TGTGCCAGCAGCGGTCCGGGACTAGCGGGGTCCTCCTACAATGAGCAGTTCTTC
>TRBV11-3|TRBJ1-1|TRBD1
CASSFTRTGGDTEAFF
TGTGCCAGCAGCTTCACCCGAACAGGGGGCGACACTGAAGCTTTCTTT
>TRBV2|TRBJ2-3|TRBD1
CASSLTGVSTDTQYF
TGTGCCAGCAGTTTAACAGGGGTGAGCACAGATACGCAGTATTTT
>TRBV5-1|TRBJ1-1|NA
CASSGFRNTEAFF
TGCGCCAGCAGCGGTTTTAGGAACACTGAAGCTTTCTTT
>TRBV2|TRBJ1-6|TRBD1
CASSGDRGNSPLHF
TGTGCCAGCAGTGGGGACAGGGGAAATTCACCCCTCCACTTT
>TRBV9|TRBJ2-5|NA
CASNPYGGGIQETQYF
TGTGCCAGCAACCCATACGGTGGGGGGATCCAAGAGACCCAGTACTTC
>TRBV7-2|TRBJ1-1|TRBD1
CASSLGGTGGAEAFF
TGTGCCAGCAGCTTAGGCGGGACAGGGGGCGCGGAAGCTTTCTTT
>TRBV6-5|TRBJ1-6|NA
CASSTDRTNNSPLHF
TGTGCCAGCAGTACAGACAGGACGAATAATTCACCCCTCCACTTT
>TRBV7-2|TRBJ1-4|NA
CASSPASGKLFF
TGTGCCAGCAGCCCCGCGTCCGGAAAACTGTTTTTT
>TRBV5-1|TRBJ1-2|NA
CASSLQGRINYGYTF
TGCGCCAGCAGCTTGCAGGGCAGGATAAACTATGGCTACACCTTC